This T cell receptor beta chain was retrieved from a study of blood T cell repertoires in COVID-19. Study in general: Samples of COVID-19 (acute and convalescent) were obtained from the United States, Italy and Spain. The analysed material was cDNA or gDNA that came from T cells, B-cell-depleted T cells, or PBMCs.

This CDR3 region has 12 residues. The V end lost 6 bases, the J end lost 0 bases, and 6 bases lay between the germline ends. CDR1 and CDR2 (germline): SQVTM, ANQGSEA. In the authors' workflow: Researchers report that nucleated cell counts were estimated from reference gene primer amplification. TCRdb keeps only in-frame clones here, not all; method: immunoSEQ multiplex PCR. The V and J calls and clone size come from that table; D and trimming were worked out from the DNA. The sample has approximately 140,000 clones, about 89% seen once. The J gene is TRBJ1-5, the V gene TRBV29-1; D gene ambiguous. The sample taken for sequencing was peripheral blood. The TCR sequence derives from a man aged 45-65 years with active or convalescent COVID-19. This CDR3 reads CSVGYSNQPQHF. DNA of the CDR3: TGCAGCGTCGGGTATAGCAATCAGCCCCAGCATTTT.